This record concerns one T cell receptor (beta chain) sequence. Its antigen remains unknown. These data are taken from a study of T-cell memory formation after mild COVID-19. General study points: Nothing confirmed that second-wave clones peaking on day 37 were specific for SARS-CoV-2. Of the contracting clones, CD4+ ones lay mainly in CM and EM, and CD8+ ones in EMRA.

TCRdb re-called the 5' RACE reads through MiXCR, storing one row per CDR3 protein. The table includes about 300,000 distinct CDR3 sequences, less than 20% detected once. CDR1 is SGHTA and CDR2 is FQGNSA in the germline V gene. V lost 6 bases and J 4 bases, leaving 17 bases between the germline ends. The length of the CDR3 is 15 residues. The TCR was taken from a man between 18 and 29 years old who had mild COVID-19 (a few samples of this study predate the infection). Cell type and time point are not known. The sequenced sample was PBMCs or a T cell subset sorted from them (not recorded which). The chain recombines TRBV7-2 with TRBJ2-3; the D gene is possibly TRBD2 (5 bases). CDR3 sequence reads: CASRAGSGSPDTQYF. The CDR3 DNA reads as TGTGCCAGCAGGGCAGGCAGCGGCAGCCCAGATACGCAGTATTTT. The variable domain in full, completed from reference TRBV7-2 and TRBJ2-3, reads GAGVSQSPSNKVTEKGKDVELRCDPISGHTALYWYRQSLGQGLEFLIYFQGNSAPDKSGLPSDRFSAERTGGSVSTLTIQRTQQEDSAVYLCASRAGSGSPDTQYFGPGTRLTVL.